This TCR beta chain was identified in a study of blood T cell repertoires in COVID-19 (dated by TCRdb to 2019 to 2021). At the level of the whole study: Samples from collaborators originated in the United States, Italy and Spain and spanned both the acute and convalescent phases of COVID-19. The material from the prospective study consisted of cDNA or gDNA derived from T cells, B-cell-depleted T cells, or PBMCs. Subjects who had been exposed to COVID-19, were actively infected with it, or had recovered from it provided the deeply sampled blood TCRbeta repertoires that made up the dataset. The repertoires were released in a freely available public database intended as a resource for research on the immune response to SARS-CoV-2. Samples were obtained from the ongoing ImmuneRACE study (first 160 participants) and from some 1,300 subjects provided by 6 global collaborators. Sample metadata almost always included a de-identified subject ID, COVID-19 status, age in years and sex. Where available, HLA class I and class II types were taken from metadata supplied by the sample provider and were not determined by assay-based typing.

Participants in the prospective study were enrolled through a virtual design, were aged roughly 18 to 90 years, and lived in approximately 25 United States geographic areas. In the prospective study, cohorts were assigned on the basis of participant-reported clinical history obtained from a screening survey and a study questionnaire. Recovered participants in ImmuneRACE Cohort 3 were defined as having two consecutive negative NP/OP PCR tests, clearance from a healthcare professional, or resolution of symptoms. In the prospective study, mobile phlebotomists collected whole blood, serum and a nasopharyngeal or oropharyngeal swab from each participant. Participants in the prospective study had the option to provide additional blood draws and questionnaires over a roughly 2-month period. Blood samples from the prospective study were shipped frozen or at room temperature prior to DNA extraction. This clone has just a few counts. The antigen it binds to is not known. Base qualities are not recorded, but no much larger clone differs from it by a single base.

Broad study findings and their caveats: Clinical and demographic metadata were provided uncurated, with the amount varying by source and participant.

TCRbeta CDR3 regions were amplified from genomic DNA using the immunoSEQ Assay, a bias-controlled multiplex PCR. The authors processed their data as follows. Nucleated cell counts per sample were estimated from amplification of reference gene primers within the assay. Sequence reads were collapsed and filtered to measure the absolute abundance of every unique TCRbeta CDR3 rearrangement. For each sample, productive Simpson clonality was calculated as the square root of Simpson's diversity index over productive rearrangements. What TCRdb holds here is the immuneACCESS table cut down to in-frame rearrangements. Part of the clones is not present; checked against another copy, under half of the missing clones reflect an unresolved V gene, and the others are unexplained. The V and J calls and the clone size are those of that table, but D and trimming were determined from the DNA. This sample is represented by about 370,000 clones; roughly nine tenths of them were singletons. Roughly 0.99% of the sample is held by the ten biggest clonotypes.

Looking up the germline V gene yields CDR1 SQVTM and CDR2 ANQGSEA. Taken from cysteine to phenylalanine, the CDR3 has 12 residues. Only CDR3 DNA remains: 36 bases, in frame from the first base. V and J are trimmed by 5 bases and 7 bases, and the gene matches miss 6 bases of the junction. This clonotype was obtained from a man in his late teens or twenties who had recovered from COVID-19. Input material: PBMCs or T cells enriched from blood (not recorded which). Rearrangement joined TRBV29-1 to TRBJ2-7, with 9 central nucleotides matching TRBD2. The CDR3: CSVSGRSYEQYF. The nucleotide sequence is TGCAGCGTTAGCGGGAGGTCATATGAGCAGTACTTC.